This T cell receptor beta chain originates from a study of CD8 T cells in Susac syndrome (dated by TCRdb to the late 2010s). Regarding the complete study: The study used repertoire sequencing to test whether antigen drove CD8+ T cell activation and differentiation in Susac syndrome. The clonality of the CD8+ T cell repertoire was compared across 12 healthy donors, roughly 14 Susac syndrome patients and about 15 multiple sclerosis patients.

Peripheral blood CD8+ and CD4+ T cells from healthy donors, Susac syndrome patients and multiple sclerosis patients were profiled by high-throughput TCR beta sequencing. The multiple sclerosis controls were treatment-naive patients whose relapsing-remitting disease, either stable or active, fulfilled the revised McDonald criteria. Bulk CD8+ and CD4+ T cells were purified by magnetic negative isolation, while CD8+ TEMRA cells were enriched using FACS. Blood was collected in EDTA tubes and processed within 24 hours, with PBMCs isolated through density gradient centrifugation. PBMCs intended for TCR sequencing were cryopreserved in liquid nitrogen and were subsequently thawed in a 37 degrees C water bath. The sorted or isolated CD4+, CD8+ and CD8+ TEMRA cells reached a purity of at least 90%. RNA was extracted with the RNeasy kit and about 0.5 to 1 ug was reverse transcribed using random hexamers. TCR beta CDR3 regions were amplified with the immunoSEQ multiplex PCR assay covering 54 Vbeta and 13 Jbeta segments. To correct PCR amplification bias, a synthetic template baseline was used for both primer optimization and computational correction. The authors processed their data as follows. Reads were annotated to V, D and J genes according to IMGT and were analyzed with immunoSEQ Analyzer, with only productive sequences retained. Clonality was calculated as one minus the Shannon entropy normalized by log2 of the number of productive unique sequences. For each patient and control, public and private clones were evaluated within the 100 most prevalent clones. A clone was defined as Susac-specific if it was absent from the healthy and MS cohorts, from 1052 published viral clones and from other ImmuneACCESS disease sequences. Starting from the raw public reads, TCRdb applied fastp trimming at Q25, assembled clones with MiXCR and retained in-frame beta chains. Rows merge per CDR3 protein into single entries with the most common DNA and genes. The V and J calls come from TCRdb's annotation, not from the publication. In all, the sample holds some 400,000 distinct CDR3 sequences, and more than 80% of those were seen once. The ten most abundant clones make up about 0.1% of the sample.

From the cysteine through the phenylalanine, the CDR3 covers 18 amino acids. The entry retains the CDR3 DNA only, 54 bases that are in frame from base 1. Per the germline V gene (reference sequence), PRHDT is the CDR1 and FYEKMQ is the CDR2. At the junction V is shortened by 5 bases and J by 4 bases; bases outside the gene matches: 11. On this clonotype itself: The antigen this receptor binds is unknown. No clone much larger than this one lies a single base away; base qualities are absent.

The paper's findings and limits, for the study overall: The number of individuals in the TCR sequencing and HLA analysis was recognized as being relatively small.

This clonotype was obtained from a human donor with multiple sclerosis. The chain is encoded by TRBV13 joined to TRBJ2-5, and TRBD2 matches 15 of the central bases. The sequencing sample was made of CD8+ T cells from PBMCs. The nucleotides are TGTGCCAGCAGCCCCCGGACTAGCGGGAGGGAATTGGTAGAGACCCAGTACTTC. It is translated as CASSPRTSGRELVETQYF. Supplemented by the reference TRBV13 and TRBJ2-5 proteins around the CDR3, the complete variable domain is AAGVIQSPRHLIKEKRETATLKCYPIPRHDTVYWYQQGPGQDPQFLISFYEKMQSDKGSIPDRFSAQQFSDYHSELNMSSLELGDSALYFCASSPRTSGRELVETQYFGPGTRLLVL.